One and the same sample provided the 2 T cell receptor beta chains below, sequenced in a study of T cells in localized non-small cell lung cancer. Using immunoSEQ multiplex PCR, the repertoire was profiled, and TCRdb retains in-frame clones only, with some absent. This repertoire shows approximately 140,000 clones, roughly 90% found once; its top ten account for around 1.7%. The input for sequencing was peripheral blood, taken before any cancer treatment. The receptors shown here come from a female donor aged 60 or older with stage I lung adenocarcinoma.

This clone was seen just once. The chain has TRBV20-1 and TRBJ2-5; D not certain. In germline, CDR1 is DFQATT, CDR2 SNEGSKA (reference sequence). V was trimmed by 6 bases and J by 6 bases, leaving 11 bases between them. The CDR3 runs 11 residues. The CDR3 bases are TGCAGTGCACGACACGGGCAGACCCAGTACTTC. This translates into CSARHGQTQYF.

This sequence joins TRBV2 and TRBJ2-3; 8 bases agree with TRBD1. Germline V CDR1 and CDR2: SNHLY, FYNNEI. J lost 2 bases, V lost 6 bases, and 10 bases had no gene match. CDR3 length: 16 residues. CDR3 sequence: CASRADRVLYTDTQYF. In DNA form, the CDR3 reads TGTGCCAGCAGGGCGGACAGGGTCTTATACACAGATACGCAGTATTTT.